Reported below is one T cell receptor (beta chain). The target antigen is unknown. This record comes from a study of cytomegalovirus exposure and HLA in healthy donors. Study-wide findings and caveats: The tendency of first-cohort TCR clusters to co-occur in the roughly 130 validation repertoires emerged from a later analysis. It was confirmed in vitro that a few of the CMV-associated chains were specific for CMV antigens. Rare TCR sequences predominated, though certain public TCRs were found in many donors.

The assay was immunoSEQ multiplex PCR, and TCRdb's table has in-frame clones only and misses some. The sample includes 220,000 or so clones, roughly 83% of them seen just once. Trimming left V 4 bases short and J 6 bases short, with 10 bases between. The CDR3 is 12 amino acids. CDR1 and CDR2 from the germline V gene are SGHNT and YYREEE (reference sequence). Material: PBMCs. V and J are TRBV5-4 and TRBJ1-1; the D is unclear. This clonotype was sampled from a woman aged 25 to 39 in good health and CMV-seropositive. The CDR3 loop reads CASSVGAAEAFF. The CDR3 nucleotides read TGTGCCAGCAGCGTGGGAGCGGCTGAAGCTTTCTTT.